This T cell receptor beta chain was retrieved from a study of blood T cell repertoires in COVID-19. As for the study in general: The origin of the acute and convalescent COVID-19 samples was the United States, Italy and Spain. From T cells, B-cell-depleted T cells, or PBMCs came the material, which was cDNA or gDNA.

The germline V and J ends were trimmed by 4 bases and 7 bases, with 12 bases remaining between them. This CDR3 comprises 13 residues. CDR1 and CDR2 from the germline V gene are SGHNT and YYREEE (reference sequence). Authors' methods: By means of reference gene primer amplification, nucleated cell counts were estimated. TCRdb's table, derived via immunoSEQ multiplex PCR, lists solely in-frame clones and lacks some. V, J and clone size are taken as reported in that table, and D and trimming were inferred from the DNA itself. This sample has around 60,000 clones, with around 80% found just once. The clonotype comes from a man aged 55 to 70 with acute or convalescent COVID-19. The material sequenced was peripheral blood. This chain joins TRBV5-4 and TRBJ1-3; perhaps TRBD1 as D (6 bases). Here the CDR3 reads CASSPRGSNTIYF. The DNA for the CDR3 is TGTGCCAGCAGCCCCAGGGGAAGTAACACCATATATTTT.